These 8 T cell receptor beta chains originate from one sample sequenced in a study of blood T cell repertoires in COVID-19. Generated by immunoSEQ multiplex PCR, the TCRdb table keeps only in-frame clones and is missing some. The sample consists of 300,000 to 450,000 clones, more than 70% of them appearing once. The sequenced material came from PBMCs or T cells enriched from blood (not recorded which). The receptors were gathered from a man aged 35 to 55 in a cohort exposed to, infected with or recovered from COVID-19 (not recorded which).

The chain is built from TRBV27 and TRBJ2-5; 15 bases agree with TRBD2. The CDR3 runs to 21 residues. Germline V CDR1 and CDR2: MNHEY, SMNVEV (reference sequence). Trimming took 7 bases from V and 5 from J; bases not matched to a gene: 23. The CDR3 is CASKKISMGLAGGERIETQYF. DNA for the CDR3: TGTGCCAGCAAAAAAATATCGATGGGACTAGCGGGAGGAGAAAGGATTGAGACCCAGTACTTC.

V usage is TRBV20-1 and J usage is TRBJ2-1; 9 bases map to TRBD1. Germline assignment: CDR1 DFQATT and CDR2 SNEGSKA (reference sequence). With V trimmed by 3 bases and J by 6 bases, 6 bases remained unmatched. This CDR3 region has 14 residues. DNA for the CDR3: TGCAGTGCTAGTTCCGGGACAGGGTTCAATGAGCAGTTCTTC. Translated: CSASSGTGFNEQFF.

The V call is TRBV28, the J call TRBJ2-5; 10 nucleotides line up with TRBD1. The CDR3 totals 13 residues. Germline-derived CDR1 and CDR2 are MDHEN and SYDVKM. V lost 4 bases and J lost 10; bases outside the gene matches: 6. The CDR3 reads CASSSRTGGGQYF. CDR3 in DNA: TGTGCCAGCAGTTCCCGGACAGGGGGTGGCCAGTACTTC.

This clone was counted many times. The chain employs TRBV2 and TRBJ1-5; TRBD1 agrees at 9 bases. Trimming removed 7 bases from V and 6 bases from J; junction bases left unmatched: 7. The germline gives CDR1 SNHLY, CDR2 FYNNEI. The CDR3 totals 14 residues. The CDR3 nucleotides are TGTGCCAGCAACATACAGGGGGCAAGTCAGCCCCAGCATTTT. This encodes CASNIQGASQPQHF.

The CDR3 is CASSSWLRNSPLHF. The DNA for the CDR3 is TGTGCCAGCAGCTCCTGGCTGCGGAATTCACCCCTCCACTTT. The V and J genes are TRBV7-3 and TRBJ1-6; D is unclear. V gave up 4 bases and J gave up 7 bases, with 11 bases separating them. This CDR3 is built from 14 residues. Per the germline V gene, CDR1 is SGHTA and CDR2 is FQGTGA.

The chain recombines TRBV3-1 (or the pseudogene TRBV3-2) with TRBJ2-5; D gene uncertain. The CDR3 is 13 residues long. V lost 4 bases, J lost 5 bases, and 11 bases lay in between. Germline V gene data show CDR1 as LGHDT and CDR2 as YNNKEL (reference sequence). For the CDR3, the DNA is TGTGCCAGCAGCCGCACAGAACAGGAGACCCAGTACTTC. Translating gives CASSRTEQETQYF.

The chain has TRBV6-5 and TRBJ1-1, with D possibly being TRBD1 (6 bases). CDR1 is MNHEY and CDR2 is SVGAGI in the germline V gene. V was pared by 5 bases and J by 1 base, with 14 bases between. The CDR3 consists of 15 residues. CDR3 bases: TGTGCCAGCAGTACCACCGGGACACCGAACACTGAAGCTTTCTTT. This sequence encodes CASSTTGTPNTEAFF.

The J gene is TRBJ1-2, the V gene TRBV6-5, with 7 bases that match TRBD1. The length of the CDR3 is 14 residues. Unmatched junction bases numbered 4, after V lost 6 bases and J lost 0 bases. Germline V CDR1 and CDR2: MNHEY, SVGAGI. The CDR3 spells CASRRDSTNYGYTF. CDR3 nucleotides: TGTGCCAGCAGACGGGACAGCACTAACTATGGCTACACCTTC.